The clone carrying this T cell receptor (beta chain) has at least ten counts. This entry belongs to a study of T cells in Graves' hyperthyroidism and ophthalmopathy. Germline CDR1 and CDR2: ENHRY and SYGVKD. Trimming removed 3 bases at V and 5 bases at J, with 13 bases between. The CDR3 covers 14 residues. Amplification of TCR beta CDR3 regions was performed using RNA transcripts as template. The primer set for the first-round RT-PCR of the TCR CDR3 was HTBI. TCRdb fed the multiplex PCR reads into MiXCR, producing one record per CDR3 protein. In the table there are hundreds of thousands of distinct CDR3 sequences, around 45% of which are singletons. These patients, aged 18 to 65, had recently diagnosed hyperthyroidism lasting under 2 months. Exclusions: uncontrolled infection, other autoimmune disease, pregnancy, lactation.

The chain carries TRBV10-3 and TRBJ1-2, with no clear D. Sequenced sample: peripheral blood or thyroid tissue (not recorded which). This clonotype originated in a woman between 18 and 30 years old with Graves' hyperthyroidism. In DNA, the CDR3 is TGTGCCATCAGTGAATACGGTTGGAGGTATGGCTACACCTTC. It is translated as CAISEYGWRYGYTF.